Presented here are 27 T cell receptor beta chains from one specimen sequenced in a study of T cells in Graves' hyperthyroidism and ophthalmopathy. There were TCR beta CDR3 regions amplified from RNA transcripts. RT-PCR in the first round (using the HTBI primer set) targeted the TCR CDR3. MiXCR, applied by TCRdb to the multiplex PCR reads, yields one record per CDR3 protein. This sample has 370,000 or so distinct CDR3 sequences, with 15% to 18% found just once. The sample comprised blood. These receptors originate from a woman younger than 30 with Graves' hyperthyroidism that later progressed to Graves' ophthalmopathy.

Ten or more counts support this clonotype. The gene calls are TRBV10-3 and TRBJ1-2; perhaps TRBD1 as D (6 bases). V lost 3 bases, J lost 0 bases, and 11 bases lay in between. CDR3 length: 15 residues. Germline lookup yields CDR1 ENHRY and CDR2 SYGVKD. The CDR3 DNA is TGTGCCATCAGTGAAATGTCAGGGGCTAACTATGGCTACACCTTC. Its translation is CAISEMSGANYGYTF.

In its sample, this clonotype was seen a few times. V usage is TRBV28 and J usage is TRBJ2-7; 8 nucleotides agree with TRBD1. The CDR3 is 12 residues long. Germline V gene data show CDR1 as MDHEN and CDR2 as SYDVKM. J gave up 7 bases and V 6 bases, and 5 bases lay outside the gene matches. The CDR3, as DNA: TGTGCCAGCAGCCACAGGGGGTGGGAGCAGTACTTC. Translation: CASSHRGWEQYF.

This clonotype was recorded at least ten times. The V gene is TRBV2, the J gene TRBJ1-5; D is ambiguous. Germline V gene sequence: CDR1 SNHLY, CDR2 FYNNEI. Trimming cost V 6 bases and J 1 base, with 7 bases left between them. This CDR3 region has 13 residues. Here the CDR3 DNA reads TGTGCCAGCAGCGCACCGAGCAATCAGCCCCAGCATTTT. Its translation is CASSAPSNQPQHF.

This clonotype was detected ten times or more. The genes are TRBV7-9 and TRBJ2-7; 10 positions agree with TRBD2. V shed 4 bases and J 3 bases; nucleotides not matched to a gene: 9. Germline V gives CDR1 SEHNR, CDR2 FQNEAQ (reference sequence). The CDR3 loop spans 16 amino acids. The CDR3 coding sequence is TGTGCCAGCAGCTCCTATTCGGGACTAGCGAGCTACGAGCAGTACTTC. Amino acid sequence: CASSSYSGLASYEQYF.

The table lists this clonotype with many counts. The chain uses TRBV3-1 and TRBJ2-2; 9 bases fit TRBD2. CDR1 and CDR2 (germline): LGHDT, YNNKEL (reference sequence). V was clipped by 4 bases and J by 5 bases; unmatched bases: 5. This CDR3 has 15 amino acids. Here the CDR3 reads CASSPGTSTTGELFF. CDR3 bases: TGTGCCAGCAGCCCCGGGACTAGCACGACCGGGGAGCTGTTTTTT.

CDR3 protein: CASSPRLGVPETQYF. The CDR3 coding sequence is TGTGCCAGCAGCCCCCGTTTGGGGGTCCCAGAGACCCAGTACTTC. The rearrangement uses TRBV14 and TRBJ2-5, with D perhaps given as TRBD1 or TRBD2 (5 bases each). Germline V lookup: CDR1 SGHDN, CDR2 FVKESK. This CDR3 is 15 amino acids long. The germline V and J ends were trimmed by 4 bases and 4 bases, with 16 bases remaining between them.

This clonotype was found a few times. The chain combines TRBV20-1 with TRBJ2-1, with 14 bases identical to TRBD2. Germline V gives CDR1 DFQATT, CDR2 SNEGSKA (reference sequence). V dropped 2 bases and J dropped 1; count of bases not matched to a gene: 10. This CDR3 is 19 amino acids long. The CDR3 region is CSARRGLAGDTTSYNEQFF. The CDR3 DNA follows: TGCAGTGCTAGAAGGGGACTAGCGGGAGATACCACTTCCTACAATGAGCAGTTCTTC.

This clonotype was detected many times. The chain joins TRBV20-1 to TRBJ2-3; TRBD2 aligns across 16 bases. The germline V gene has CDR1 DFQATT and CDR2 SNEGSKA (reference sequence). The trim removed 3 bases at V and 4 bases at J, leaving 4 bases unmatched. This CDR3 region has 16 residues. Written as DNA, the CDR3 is TGCAGTGCTAGTCCGGGACTAGCGGGAGGGGCAGATACGCAGTATTTT. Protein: CSASPGLAGGADTQYF.

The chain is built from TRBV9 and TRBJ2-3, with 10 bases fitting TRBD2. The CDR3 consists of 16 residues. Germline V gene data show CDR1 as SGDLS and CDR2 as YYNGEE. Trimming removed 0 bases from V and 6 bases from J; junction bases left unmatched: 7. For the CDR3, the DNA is TGTGCCAGCAGCGTAGAAGGCCTAGCGGGAGATGATACGCAGTATTTT. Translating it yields CASSVEGLAGDDTQYF.

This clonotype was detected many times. The CDR3 loop reads CATSTPIRNGRAPINNEQFF. CDR3 sequence (DNA): TGTGCCACCAGTACTCCAATTCGTAACGGGAGGGCCCCCATCAACAATGAGCAGTTCTTC. The rearrangement joins TRBV24-1 to TRBJ2-1; TRBD2 aligns across 8 bases. The V and J ends lost 6 bases and 5 bases, in that order; junction bases with no gene match: 23. Germline V gene lookup returns CDR1 KGHDR and CDR2 SFDVKD. CDR3 length: 20 residues.

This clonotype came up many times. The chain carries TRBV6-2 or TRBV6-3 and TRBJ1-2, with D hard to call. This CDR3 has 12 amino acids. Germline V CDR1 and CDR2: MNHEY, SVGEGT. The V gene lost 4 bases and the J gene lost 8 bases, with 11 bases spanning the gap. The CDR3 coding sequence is TGTGCCAGCAGTTCAGCCGGCGGCGGCTACACCTTC. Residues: CASSSAGGGYTF.

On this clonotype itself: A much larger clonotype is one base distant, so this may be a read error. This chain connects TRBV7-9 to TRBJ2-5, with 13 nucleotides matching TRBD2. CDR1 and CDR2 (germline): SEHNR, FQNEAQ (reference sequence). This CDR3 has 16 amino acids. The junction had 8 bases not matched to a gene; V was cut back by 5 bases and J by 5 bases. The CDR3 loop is CASSPRTSGGVETQYF. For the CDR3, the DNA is TGTGCCAGCAGCCCGCGGACTAGCGGGGGCGTCGAGACCCAGTACTTC.

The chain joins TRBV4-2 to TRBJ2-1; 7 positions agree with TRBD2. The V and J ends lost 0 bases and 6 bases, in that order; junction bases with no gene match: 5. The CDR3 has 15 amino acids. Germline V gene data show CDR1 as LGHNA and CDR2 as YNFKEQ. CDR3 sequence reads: CASSQESGDPNEQFF. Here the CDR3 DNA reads TGTGCCAGCAGCCAAGAGAGCGGGGACCCCAATGAGCAGTTCTTC.

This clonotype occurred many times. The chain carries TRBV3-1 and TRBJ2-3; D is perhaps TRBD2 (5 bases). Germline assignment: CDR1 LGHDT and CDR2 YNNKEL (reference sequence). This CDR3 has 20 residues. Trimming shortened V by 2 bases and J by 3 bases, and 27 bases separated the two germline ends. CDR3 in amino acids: CASSQLSPLGTRRNTDTQYF. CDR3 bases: TGTGCCAGCAGCCAACTTTCCCCTTTGGGCACCCGGAGGAATACAGATACGCAGTATTTT.

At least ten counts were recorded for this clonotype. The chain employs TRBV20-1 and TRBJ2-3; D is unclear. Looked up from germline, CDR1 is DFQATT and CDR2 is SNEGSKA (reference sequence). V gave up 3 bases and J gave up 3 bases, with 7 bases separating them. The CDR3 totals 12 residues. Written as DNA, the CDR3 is TGCAGTGCTAGGGAATCGACAGATACGCAGTATTTT. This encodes CSARESTDTQYF.

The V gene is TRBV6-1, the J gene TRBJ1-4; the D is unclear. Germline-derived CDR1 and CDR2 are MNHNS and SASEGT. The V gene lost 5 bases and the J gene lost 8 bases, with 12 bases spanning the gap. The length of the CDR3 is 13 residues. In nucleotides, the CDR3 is TGTGCCAGCAGTCGAAGGGAAAGGGAAAAACTGTTTTTT. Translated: CASSRREREKLFF.

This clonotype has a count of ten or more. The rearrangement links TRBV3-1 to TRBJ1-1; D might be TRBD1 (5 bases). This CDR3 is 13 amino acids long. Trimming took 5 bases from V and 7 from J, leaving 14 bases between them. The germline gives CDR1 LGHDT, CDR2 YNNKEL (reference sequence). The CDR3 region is CASSGDGYNEAFF. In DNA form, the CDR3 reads TGTGCCAGCAGCGGGGACGGATACAATGAAGCTTTCTTT. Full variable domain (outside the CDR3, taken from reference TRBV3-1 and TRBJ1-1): DTAVSQTPKYLVTQMGNDKSIKCEQNLGHDTMYWYKQDSKKFLKIMFSYNNKELIINETVPNRFSPKSPDKAHLNLHINSLELGDSAVYFCASSGDGYNEAFFGQGTRLTVV.

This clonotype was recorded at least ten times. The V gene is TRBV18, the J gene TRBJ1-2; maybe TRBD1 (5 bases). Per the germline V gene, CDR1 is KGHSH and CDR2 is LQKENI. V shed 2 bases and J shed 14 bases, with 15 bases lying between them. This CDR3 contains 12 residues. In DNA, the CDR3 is TGTGCCAGCTCACCAGACAGCCGCGGTGGTACCTTC. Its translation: CASSPDSRGGTF.

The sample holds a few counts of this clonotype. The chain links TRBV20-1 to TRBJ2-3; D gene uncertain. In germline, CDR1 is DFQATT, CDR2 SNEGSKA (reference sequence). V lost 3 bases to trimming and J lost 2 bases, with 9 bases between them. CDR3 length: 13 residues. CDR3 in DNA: TGCAGTGCTAGTTTCAGGATCACAGATACGCAGTATTTT. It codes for CSASFRITDTQYF.

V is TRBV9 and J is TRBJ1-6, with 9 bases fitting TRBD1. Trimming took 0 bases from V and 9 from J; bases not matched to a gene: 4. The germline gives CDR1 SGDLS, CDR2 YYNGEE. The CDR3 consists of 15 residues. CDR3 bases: TGTGCCAGCAGCGTAGAGGACAGGGGTGGTTCACCCCTCCACTTT. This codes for CASSVEDRGGSPLHF. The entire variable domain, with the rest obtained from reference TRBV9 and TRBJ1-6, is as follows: DSGVTQTPKHLITATGQRVTLRCSPRSGDLSVYWYQQSLDQGLQFLIQYYNGEERAKGNILERFSAQQFPDLHSELNLSSLELGDSALYFCASSVEDRGGSPLHFGNGTRLTVT.

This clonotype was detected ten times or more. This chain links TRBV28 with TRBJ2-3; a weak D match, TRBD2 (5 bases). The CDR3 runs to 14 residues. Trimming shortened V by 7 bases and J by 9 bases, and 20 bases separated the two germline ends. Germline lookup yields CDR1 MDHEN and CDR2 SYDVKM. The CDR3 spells CASTLAEDSITQYF. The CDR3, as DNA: TGTGCCAGCACCTTAGCAGAGGACTCCATCACGCAGTATTTT. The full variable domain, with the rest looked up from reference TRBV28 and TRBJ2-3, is DVKVTQSSRYLVKRTGEKVFLECVQDMDHENMFWYRQDPGLGLRLIYFSYDVKMKEKGDIPEGYSVSREKKERFSLILESASTNQTSMYLCASTLAEDSITQYFGPGTRLTVL.

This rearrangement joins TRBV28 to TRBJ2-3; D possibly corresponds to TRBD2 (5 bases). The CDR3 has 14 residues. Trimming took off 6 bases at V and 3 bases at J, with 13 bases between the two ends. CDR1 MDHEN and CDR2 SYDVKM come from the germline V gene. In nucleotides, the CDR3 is TGTGCCAGCAGGGGAGCGGAAATGACAGATACGCAGTATTTT. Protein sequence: CASRGAEMTDTQYF.

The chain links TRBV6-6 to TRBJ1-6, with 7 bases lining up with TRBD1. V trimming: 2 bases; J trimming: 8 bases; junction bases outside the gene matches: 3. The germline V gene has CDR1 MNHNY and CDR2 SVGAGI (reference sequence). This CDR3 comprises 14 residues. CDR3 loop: CASSYRTGDSPLHF. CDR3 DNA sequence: TGTGCCAGCAGTTACCGGACAGGCGATTCACCCCTCCACTTT.

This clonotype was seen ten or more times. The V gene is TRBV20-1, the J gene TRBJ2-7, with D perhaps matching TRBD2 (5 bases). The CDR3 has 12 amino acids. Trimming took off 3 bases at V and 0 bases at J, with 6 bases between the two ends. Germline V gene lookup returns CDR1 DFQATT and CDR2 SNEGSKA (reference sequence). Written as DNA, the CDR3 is TGCAGTGCTAGTGAGGGCTCCTACGAGCAGTACTTC. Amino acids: CSASEGSYEQYF.

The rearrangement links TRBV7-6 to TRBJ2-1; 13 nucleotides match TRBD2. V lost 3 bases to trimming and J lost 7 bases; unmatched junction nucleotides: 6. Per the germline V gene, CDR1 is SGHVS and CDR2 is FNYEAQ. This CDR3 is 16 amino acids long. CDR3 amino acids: CASSFRTSGSRNEQFF. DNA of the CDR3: TGTGCCAGCAGCTTTAGGACTAGCGGGAGTAGGAATGAGCAGTTCTTC.

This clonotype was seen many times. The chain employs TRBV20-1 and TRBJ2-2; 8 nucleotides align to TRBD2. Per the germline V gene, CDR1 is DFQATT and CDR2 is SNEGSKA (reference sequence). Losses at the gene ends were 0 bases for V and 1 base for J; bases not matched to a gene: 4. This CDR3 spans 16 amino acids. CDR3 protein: CSARDASGRNTGELFF. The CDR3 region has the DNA TGCAGTGCTAGAGATGCAAGCGGGAGGAACACCGGGGAGCTGTTTTTT.

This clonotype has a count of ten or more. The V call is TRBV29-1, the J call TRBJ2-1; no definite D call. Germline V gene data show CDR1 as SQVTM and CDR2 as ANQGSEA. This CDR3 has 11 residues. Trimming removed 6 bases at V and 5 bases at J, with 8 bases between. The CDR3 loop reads CSVGRNNEQFF. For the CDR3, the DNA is TGCAGCGTCGGCCGGAACAATGAGCAGTTCTTC.